Presented here are 28 T cell receptor beta chains from one specimen sequenced in a study of response to subunit inactivated influenza vaccine. TCRdb recomputed calls from the RT-PCR reads with MiXCR, one row per CDR3 protein. Counted here are about 780,000 distinct CDR3 sequences, less than 20% occurring once; the ten biggest clones make up about a tenth. The input for sequencing was PBMCs from blood, taken roughly 5 days after vaccination. The receptors were sampled from a man between 45 and 60 years old who received an inactivated influenza vaccine.

This clonotype occurred a few times. This rearrangement joins TRBV24-1 to TRBJ2-1; D is unclear. The CDR3 contains 14 residues. Germline values: CDR1 KGHDR, CDR2 SFDVKD. V dropped 1 base and J dropped 4 bases, with 7 bases sitting between them. CDR3 sequence reads: CATSDLMGYNEQFF. CDR3 bases: TGTGCCACCAGTGATTTAATGGGATACAATGAGCAGTTCTTC.

This clonotype came up a few times. This chain joins TRBV20-1 and TRBJ2-4; weak D call: TRBD1 (5 bases). The CDR3 is made up of 16 amino acids. Germline V lookup: CDR1 DFQATT, CDR2 SNEGSKA (reference sequence). V dropped 4 bases and J dropped 4 bases, with 20 bases sitting between them. The CDR3 DNA sequence: TGCAGTGCTACAAGTTTAAGGAGTCAGGGAAAAAACATTCAGTACTTC. It codes for CSATSLRSQGKNIQYF.

There are many counts of this clonotype. This chain connects TRBV28 to TRBJ2-5, with D perhaps being TRBD1 or TRBD2 (5 bases each). The length of the CDR3 is 13 residues. In germline, CDR1 is MDHEN, CDR2 SYDVKM. V lost 2 bases, J lost 3 bases, and 7 bases lay in between. Written as DNA, the CDR3 is TGTGCCAGCAGTTTAGGGGACGAAGAGACCCAGTACTTC. Its translation is CASSLGDEETQYF.

This clonotype was seen more than once but under ten times. The chain has TRBV5-1 and TRBJ2-1; D is perhaps TRBD1 or TRBD2 (5 bases each). The germline V and J ends were trimmed by 4 bases and 5 bases, with 19 bases remaining between them. The germline CDR1 and CDR2 sequences are SGHRS and YFSETQ. The CDR3 consists of 16 residues. CDR3 coding DNA: TGCGCCAGCAGCCTCATCTACGGGGCAGCGGACAATGAGCAGTTCTTC. This codes for CASSLIYGAADNEQFF.

The CDR3 nucleotides are TGTGCCACCAGTGACCGAGACGACCCGGGGGTTCGGGAGACCCAGTACTTC. Its translation is CATSDRDDPGVRETQYF. The chain recombines TRBV24-1 with TRBJ2-5; D perhaps matches TRBD2 (6 bases). The length of the CDR3 is 17 residues. V shed 4 bases and J shed 5 bases, with 22 bases lying between them. CDR1 and CDR2 (germline): KGHDR, SFDVKD.

This clonotype was observed many times. The J gene is TRBJ2-5, the V gene TRBV7-8; a possible D gene is TRBD2 (5 bases). V dropped 3 bases and J dropped 3 bases, with 8 bases sitting between them. CDR3 length: 13 residues. Per the germline V gene, CDR1 is SGHVS and CDR2 is FQNEAQ. CDR3 sequence: CASSFRGEETQYF. CDR3 coding DNA: TGTGCCAGCAGCTTTCGGGGAGAAGAGACCCAGTACTTC.

This clonotype has only a few counts. The chain carries TRBV5-1 and TRBJ2-7; possible D gene TRBD2, 6 bases. Germline values: CDR1 SGHRS, CDR2 YFSETQ. V dropped 5 bases and J dropped 4 bases, with 19 bases sitting between them. The CDR3 is 15 residues long. The CDR3 loop reads CASSPGGGTKYEQYF. The CDR3 DNA is TGCGCCAGCAGTCCCGGCGGAGGGACCAAATACGAGCAGTACTTC.

V is TRBV7-9 and J is TRBJ2-7; TRBD2 matches 9 bases. The junction had 9 bases not matched to a gene; V was cut back by 5 bases and J by 1 base. Germline loops: CDR1 SEHNR, CDR2 FQNEAQ (reference sequence). The CDR3 runs to 16 residues. CDR3 region: CASSHDLAGTSYEQYF. CDR3 coding DNA: TGTGCCAGCAGCCACGACCTAGCGGGGACGTCCTACGAGCAGTACTTC.

The genes are TRBV20-1 and TRBJ1-2, with D possibly being TRBD1 (6 bases). The CDR3 is 14 amino acids. Per germline, CDR1 DFQATT and CDR2 SNEGSKA (reference sequence). V lost 0 bases and J lost 5, with 13 bases in between. CDR3 sequence (DNA): TGCAGTGCTAGAGATGGCGGGGGGCCTTATGGCTACACCTTC. It translates to CSARDGGGPYGYTF.

The chain is built from TRBV20-1 and TRBJ2-5; the match to TRBD2 covers 13 bases. CDR1 and CDR2 from the germline V gene are DFQATT and SNEGSKA (reference sequence). The CDR3 sequence is 15 residues long. With 4 bases clipped from V and 6 bases from J, the junction kept 8 bases outside the gene matches. Here the CDR3 reads CSAITSGRALKTQYF. As DNA, the CDR3 is TGCAGTGCTATTACTAGCGGGAGGGCACTAAAGACCCAGTACTTC.

There are a few counts of this clonotype. V is TRBV27 and J is TRBJ2-1; 11 bases are a match to TRBD2. Germline V gene sequence: CDR1 MNHEY, CDR2 SMNVEV (reference sequence). After removal of 0 bases from V and 9 bases from J, the junction contained 4 bases not matched to a gene. This CDR3 has 15 amino acids. In nucleotides, the CDR3 is TGTGCCAGCAGTTTATCGCTAGCGGGAGGTCTTGAGCAGTTCTTC. This codes for CASSLSLAGGLEQFF.

DNA for the CDR3: TGCAGTGCTAGACTCCTCAAGCCCACCTTCCTTTACAATGAGCAGTTCTTC. This gives the protein CSARLLKPTFLYNEQFF. The genes are TRBV20-1 and TRBJ2-1, with D hard to call. This CDR3 is 17 amino acids long. CDR1 and CDR2 from the germline V gene are DFQATT and SNEGSKA (reference sequence). The ends were cut back, 2 bases at V and 4 bases at J, with 21 bases in the middle.

The CDR3 region has the DNA TGTGCCACCATGTTTTCCTACGAGCAGTACTTC. Protein sequence: CATMFSYEQYF. The V gene is TRBV21-1, the J gene TRBJ2-7. TRBV21-1 is shown as a pseudogene. The CDR3 is 11 residues long.

This chain uses TRBV12-3 or TRBV12-4 with TRBJ2-6; 11 bases fit TRBD1. The CDR3 is 17 amino acids. Losses at the gene ends were 5 bases for V and 4 bases for J; bases not matched to a gene: 7. As DNA, the CDR3 is TGTGCCAGCAGTCCCCGGGACAGGGGGGTCGGGGCCAACGTCCTGACTTTC. Translating it yields CASSPRDRGVGANVLTF.

This clonotype was seen ten or more times. The chain links TRBV20-1 to TRBJ2-1; a weak D match, TRBD1 (5 bases). This CDR3 comprises 16 residues. V was clipped by 0 bases and J by 0 bases, with 12 bases between them. Germline loops: CDR1 DFQATT, CDR2 SNEGSKA (reference sequence). Here the CDR3 reads CSARDRQLSSYNEQFF. The CDR3 bases are TGCAGTGCTAGAGATCGACAGCTGAGCTCCTACAATGAGCAGTTCTTC.

This clonotype has a count of ten or more. This CDR3 reads CSVVADWYNEQFF. The DNA of the CDR3 is TGCAGCGTTGTAGCGGACTGGTACAATGAGCAGTTCTTC. The chain employs TRBV29-1 and TRBJ2-1; perhaps TRBD2 as D (6 bases). CDR1 SQVTM and CDR2 ANQGSEA come from the germline V gene. The V gene lost 4 bases and the J gene lost 4 bases, with 11 bases spanning the gap. The CDR3 is 13 amino acids.

The chain employs TRBV5-1 and TRBJ2-3; 7 bases are a match to TRBD2. The J segment lost 3 bases and the V segment lost 2 bases, leaving 6 bases of the junction unmatched. CDR3 length: 15 amino acids. Germline-derived CDR1 and CDR2 are SGHRS and YFSETQ. DNA of the CDR3: TGCGCCAGCAGCTTAGGCGGGAGAGTAACAGATACGCAGTATTTT. Translated, it gives CASSLGGRVTDTQYF.

This clonotype showed up just a few times. The chain uses TRBV20-1 and TRBJ2-7, with D hard to call. Germline CDR1 reads DFQATT; CDR2 reads SNEGSKA (reference sequence). This CDR3 region has 11 residues. Trimming cost V 2 bases and J 5 bases, with 7 bases left between them. The CDR3 nucleotides are TGCAGTGCTAGACTCTCTCACGAGCAGTACTTC. Translated, it gives CSARLSHEQYF.

This clonotype was counted between two and nine times. The chain combines TRBV24-1 with TRBJ2-2; D might be TRBD1 (6 bases). Germline V gene sequence: CDR1 KGHDR, CDR2 SFDVKD. This CDR3 spans 18 amino acids. Trimming removed 0 bases at V and 0 bases at J, with 13 bases between. CDR3: CATSDLQGGQTNTGELFF. CDR3 nucleotides: TGTGCCACCAGTGATTTGCAAGGGGGACAAACGAACACCGGGGAGCTGTTTTTT.

This clonotype was seen a handful of times. V and J are TRBV15 and TRBJ2-7; D is tentatively TRBD1 or TRBD2 (5 bases each). With 1 base removed from V and 4 bases from J, the gap between germline ends came to 14 bases. Germline lookup yields CDR1 LNHNV and CDR2 YYDKDF (reference sequence). There are 15 residues in the CDR3. Here the CDR3 reads CATSRGQGPPYEQYF. DNA for the CDR3: TGTGCCACCAGCAGAGGGCAGGGACCCCCGTACGAGCAGTACTTC. The full variable domain, with the rest looked up from reference TRBV15 and TRBJ2-7, is DAMVIQNPRYQVTQFGKPVTLSCSQTLNHNVMYWYQQKSSQAPKLLFHYYDKDFNNEADTPDNFQSRRPNTSFCFLDIRSPGLGDTAMYLCATSRGQGPPYEQYFGPGTRLTVT.

This chain joins TRBV7-9 and TRBJ2-7; 11 nucleotides align to TRBD1. The CDR3 contains 15 residues. Germline CDR1 is SEHNR and CDR2 is FQNEAQ (reference sequence). V lost 5 bases and J lost 3; bases outside the gene matches: 6. CDR3 DNA: TGTGCCAGCAGCCCTTGGACAGGGGGCTTCTACGAGCAGTACTTC. Translating it yields CASSPWTGGFYEQYF.

The V and J genes are TRBV24-1 and TRBJ2-3; 12 bases match TRBD2. CDR3 length equals 14 residues. Trimming removed 5 bases from V and 5 bases from J; junction bases left unmatched: 1. Looked up from germline, CDR1 is KGHDR and CDR2 is SFDVKD. The CDR3 loop reads CATSVGLAGDTQYF. The CDR3 nucleotides read TGTGCCACCAGTGTGGGACTAGCGGGAGATACGCAGTATTTT.

The chain uses TRBV7-2 and TRBJ1-2; D is possibly TRBD1 (5 bases). From germline, CDR1 is SGHTA and CDR2 FQGNSA. Trimming removed 3 bases from V and 7 bases from J, with 18 bases in between. The CDR3 covers 15 residues. CDR3 residues: CASSFTSQGYGGYTF. The DNA for the CDR3 is TGTGCCAGCAGCTTTACATCTCAGGGATATGGTGGCTACACCTTC.

This clonotype was seen more than once but under ten times. DNA of the CDR3: TGCAGCGTTGAAGATCGAGGGCAGGGGACCTACGAGCAGTACTTC. Its protein is CSVEDRGQGTYEQYF. The chain recombines TRBV29-1 with TRBJ2-7; perhaps TRBD1 as D (6 bases). The CDR3 sequence is 15 residues long. The germline V gene encodes CDR1 SQVTM and CDR2 ANQGSEA. The V and J ends lost 0 bases and 2 bases respectively, with 14 bases between them.

The chain is built from TRBV20-1 and TRBJ1-2; D uncertain. Germline CDR1 and CDR2: DFQATT and SNEGSKA (reference sequence). Trimming stripped 0 bases from V and 0 bases from J, with 11 bases between. This CDR3 comprises 15 residues. The CDR3 spells CSARDHRGSNYGYTF. DNA of the CDR3: TGCAGTGCTAGAGATCATCGGGGATCTAACTATGGCTACACCTTC.

This rearrangement joins TRBV21-1 to TRBJ2-1; TRBD2 reflects the table's D call only, with no check against the DNA. TRBV21-1 is marked as a pseudogene. This CDR3 is 16 amino acids long. CDR3 coding DNA: TGTGCCAGCAGCCGCTGGAGGACTGGTATCTACAATGAGCAGTTCTTC. This gives the protein CASSRWRTGIYNEQFF.

CDR3 sequence: CASRETTKQETQYF. The CDR3 DNA follows: TGTGCCAGCAGGGAGACAACCAAACAAGAGACCCAGTACTTC. This rearrangement joins TRBV12-3 or TRBV12-4 to TRBJ2-5; D remains ambiguous. The CDR3 consists of 14 residues. V lost 6 bases and J 2 bases, leaving 13 bases between the germline ends.

This clonotype was counted only a few times. The genes are TRBV7-9 and TRBJ1-1; D gene ambiguous. Germline V gene sequence: CDR1 SEHNR, CDR2 FQNEAQ (reference sequence). V lost 5 bases, J lost 12 bases, and 22 bases lay in between. This CDR3 has 14 residues. The CDR3: CASSPPWGTRAPFF. The CDR3 DNA reads TGTGCCAGCAGCCCCCCGTGGGGAACACGTGCACCTTTCTTT. Looking up the rest from reference TRBV7-9 and TRBJ1-1 gives the full variable domain: DTGVSQNPRHKITKRGQNVTFRCDPISEHNRLYWYRQTLGQGPEFLTYFQNEAQLEKSRLLSDRFSAERPKGSFSTLEIQRTEQGDSAMYLCASSPPWGTRAPFFGQGTRLTVV.